The 17 T cell receptor beta chains below all came from one sample that was sequenced in a study of blood T cell repertoires in COVID-19. TCRdb's table, derived via immunoSEQ multiplex PCR, lists solely in-frame clones and lacks some. Among 200,000 to 250,000 clones, 65% to 90% were seen once, and the ten largest hold 3.5% to 4%. Sequenced sample: PBMCs or T cells enriched from blood (not recorded which). Receptor source: a woman between 35 and 50 years old with acute COVID-19.

The V call is TRBV3-1 (or the pseudogene TRBV3-2), the J call TRBJ1-3, with TRBD1 as a possible D gene (5 bases). CDR1 is LGHDT, CDR2 YNNKEL, per germline (reference sequence). The length of the CDR3 is 17 residues. V was cut by 1 base and J by 2 bases, with 15 bases left in between. The CDR3 protein is CASSQGTILSTGNTIYF. The CDR3 DNA is TGTGCCAGCAGCCAAGGGACAATTCTCTCAACTGGAAACACCATATATTTT.

The chain carries TRBV3-1 (or the pseudogene TRBV3-2) and TRBJ2-1, with 11 nucleotides matching TRBD2. CDR3 length: 18 residues. V dropped 0 bases and J dropped 12; count of bases not matched to a gene: 16. Germline V lookup: CDR1 LGHDT, CDR2 YNNKEL (reference sequence). CDR3 sequence (DNA): TGTGCCAGCAGCCAAGAACTAGCGGGGGTACCCGGGTCCCGGGTGCAGTTCTTC. This sequence encodes CASSQELAGVPGSRVQFF.

This clone appeared a single time. The chain recombines TRBV28 with TRBJ1-1; TRBD1 agrees at 10 bases. The CDR3 runs to 15 residues. The V gene's germline CDR1 is MDHEN and CDR2 SYDVKM. V trimming: 8 bases; J trimming: 5 bases; junction bases outside the gene matches: 11. The CDR3 DNA follows: TGTGCCAGCCCGAGCAGACAGGGGGCTTGGACTGAAGCTTTCTTT. Protein: CASPSRQGAWTEAFF.

This chain joins TRBV5-1 and TRBJ2-1; TRBD1 agrees at 9 bases. The CDR3 has 14 residues. CDR1 and CDR2 (germline): SGHRS, YFSETQ. J lost 9 bases, V lost 5 bases, and 9 bases had no gene match. The CDR3 spells CASRRDREMGEQFF. Written as DNA, the CDR3 is TGCGCCAGCAGAAGGGACAGGGAGATGGGTGAGCAGTTCTTC.

The chain carries TRBV29-1 and TRBJ1-1, with 7 positions matching TRBD1. The CDR3 is 12 amino acids. The germline gives CDR1 SQVTM, CDR2 ANQGSEA. The trim removed 5 bases at V and 5 bases at J, leaving 5 bases unmatched. The CDR3 loop reads CSVKGAETEAFF. The CDR3 DNA follows: TGCAGCGTTAAGGGGGCAGAGACTGAAGCTTTCTTT. Full variable domain (missing parts from reference TRBV29-1 and TRBJ1-1): SAVISQKPSRDICQRGTSLTIQCQVDSQVTMMFWYRQQPGQSLTLIATANQGSEATYESGFVIDKFPISRPNLTFSTLTVSNMSPEDSSIYLCSVKGAETEAFFGQGTRLTVV.

This sequence joins TRBV30 and TRBJ1-2; the D is unclear. The V gene's germline CDR1 is GTSNPN and CDR2 SVGIG (reference sequence). Trimming stripped 0 bases from V and 5 bases from J, with 10 bases between. CDR3 length: 13 residues. CDR3 protein: CAWSVPTEYGYTF. For the CDR3, the DNA is TGTGCCTGGAGTGTTCCGACTGAGTATGGCTACACCTTC.

The chain is built from TRBV7-9 and TRBJ2-2; no clear D gene. CDR1 and CDR2 (germline): SEHNR, FQNEAQ (reference sequence). Trimming pared 1 base from V and 5 bases from J, leaving 5 bases between. The CDR3 is made up of 13 amino acids. This CDR3 is CASSLVRTGELFF. DNA of the CDR3: TGTGCCAGCAGCTTAGTCAGGACCGGGGAGCTGTTTTTT.

This clone was counted a single time. J is TRBJ1-1 and V is TRBV7-8, with unresolved D. V dropped 0 bases and J dropped 1 base, with 3 bases sitting between them. CDR1 and CDR2 from the germline V gene are SGHVS and FQNEAQ. This CDR3 has 13 amino acids. As DNA, the CDR3 is TGTGCCAGCAGCTTAGCCTGGAACACTGAAGCTTTCTTT. This codes for CASSLAWNTEAFF. The whole variable domain, remainder taken from reference TRBV7-8 and TRBJ1-1, is GAGVSQSPRYKVAKRGQDVALRCDPISGHVSLFWYQQALGQGPEFLTYFQNEAQLDKSGLPSDRFFAERPEGSVSTLKIQRTQQEDSAVYLCASSLAWNTEAFFGQGTRLTVV.

CDR3 sequence (DNA): TGCGCCAGCAGCTTGGAGGGGGGGGCACGGCCCTACGAGCAGTACTTC. As protein: CASSLEGGARPYEQYF. The chain employs TRBV5-1 and TRBJ2-7; D is perhaps TRBD2 (7 bases). Looked up from germline, CDR1 is SGHRS and CDR2 is YFSETQ. This CDR3 has 16 residues. Trimming stripped 0 bases from V and 2 bases from J, with 15 bases between.

The CDR3 sequence: CASSELRSLVDSPLHF. CDR3 sequence (DNA): TGTGCCAGCAGTGAACTTAGGAGTCTGGTTGATTCACCCCTCCACTTT. The chain combines TRBV6-1 with TRBJ1-6, with no clear D. Germline V CDR1 and CDR2: MNHNS, SASEGT. Trimming stripped 2 bases from V and 8 bases from J, with 16 bases between. This CDR3 comprises 16 residues.

The chain links TRBV5-1 to TRBJ2-3, with 9 positions matching TRBD1. CDR3 size: 16 residues. Germline trimming cut 3 bases from V and 2 bases from J; bases unmatched to any gene: 7. Germline V CDR1 and CDR2: SGHRS, YFSETQ. The CDR3 nucleotides are TGCGCCAGCAGCTCCCGGGACAGGGAGTCCACAGATACGCAGTATTTT. Protein sequence: CASSSRDRESTDTQYF.

V gene TRBV6-6 combines with J gene TRBJ2-1, with D tentatively TRBD2 (5 bases). Germline V gives CDR1 MNHNY, CDR2 SVGAGI (reference sequence). The CDR3 contains 15 residues. Deletions cut 6 bases from V and 6 bases from J, with 18 bases between. The CDR3 spells CASSPQGGVSNEQFF. The CDR3 nucleotides read TGTGCCAGCAGCCCCCAAGGAGGAGTTAGCAATGAGCAGTTCTTC.

The V gene is TRBV28, the J gene TRBJ2-3; 7 positions agree with TRBD2. Germline trimming cut 6 bases from V and 4 bases from J; bases unmatched to any gene: 7. This CDR3 contains 14 residues. Germline CDR1 and CDR2: MDHEN and SYDVKM. CDR3: CASRPTSFADTQYF. The DNA for the CDR3 is TGTGCCAGCAGACCGACTAGCTTCGCAGATACGCAGTATTTT.

The chain recombines TRBV4-1 with TRBJ2-3; 9 bases are shared with TRBD2. Germline V CDR1 and CDR2: MGHRA, YSYEKL. V was pared by 0 bases and J by 5 bases, with 6 bases of the junction left unmatched. The CDR3 loop spans 16 amino acids. The CDR3, as DNA: TGCGCCAGCAGCCAAGAGGGCGGGAGGGCCCAAGATACGCAGTATTTT. It yields the protein CASSQEGGRAQDTQYF.

This chain uses TRBV19 with TRBJ2-3; possible D gene TRBD2, 6 bases. Germline V gene sequence: CDR1 LNHDA, CDR2 SQIVND (reference sequence). There are 16 residues in the CDR3. Between the trimmed V and J ends, which lost 4 bases and 2 bases, there was a span of 16 bases. As DNA, the CDR3 is TGTGCCAGTAGTAGAGGACTCGGGACTTACACAGATACGCAGTATTTT. Amino acid sequence: CASSRGLGTYTDTQYF.

Details on this clone: Other DNA sequences in the same sample also yield this CDR3. The chain uses TRBV5-1 and TRBJ2-1; 8 bases fit TRBD1. The CDR3 sequence is 13 residues long. CDR1 and CDR2 (germline): SGHRS, YFSETQ. The trim removed 4 bases at V and 6 bases at J, leaving 3 bases unmatched. CDR3 sequence reads: CASSPTGGNEQFF. The CDR3 coding sequence is TGCGCCAGCAGCCCTACAGGGGGCAATGAGCAGTTCTTC.

This chain links TRBV29-1 with TRBJ1-2; possibly TRBD1 for D (5 bases). V was shortened by 6 bases and J by 7 bases, with 12 bases between the two germline ends. The CDR3 length is 11 residues. CDR1 is SQVTM, CDR2 ANQGSEA, per germline. The DNA for the CDR3 is TGCAGCGTCGGGGGTGACGCTGGCTACACCTTC. It specifies CSVGGDAGYTF.